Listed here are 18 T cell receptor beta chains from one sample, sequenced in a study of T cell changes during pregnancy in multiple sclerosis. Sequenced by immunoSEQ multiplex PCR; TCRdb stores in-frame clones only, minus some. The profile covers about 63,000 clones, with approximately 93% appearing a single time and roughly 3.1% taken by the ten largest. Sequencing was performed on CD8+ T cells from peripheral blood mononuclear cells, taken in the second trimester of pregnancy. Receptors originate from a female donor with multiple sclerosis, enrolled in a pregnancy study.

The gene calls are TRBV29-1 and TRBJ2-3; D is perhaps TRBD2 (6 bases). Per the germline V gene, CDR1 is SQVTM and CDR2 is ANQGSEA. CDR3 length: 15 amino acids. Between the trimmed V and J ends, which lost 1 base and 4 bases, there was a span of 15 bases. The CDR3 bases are TGCAGCGTTGAAGTGCGGGGAGGAGGTTCAGATACGCAGTATTTT. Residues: CSVEVRGGGSDTQYF.

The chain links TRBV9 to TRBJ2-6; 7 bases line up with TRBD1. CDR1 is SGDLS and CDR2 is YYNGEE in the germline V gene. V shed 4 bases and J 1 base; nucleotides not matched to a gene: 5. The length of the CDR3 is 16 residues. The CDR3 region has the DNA TGTGCCAGCAGCCGGGACAGAGATTCTGGGGCCAACGTCCTGACTTTC. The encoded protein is CASSRDRDSGANVLTF.

CDR3 DNA: TGTGCCTGGAGTGTATCGGCGGGATCGCAGTACTTC. Residues: CAWSVSAGSQYF. The chain carries TRBV30 and TRBJ2-7, with D maybe TRBD2 (6 bases). Germline V gene data show CDR1 as GTSNPN and CDR2 as SVGIG (reference sequence). The germline V and J ends were trimmed by 0 bases and 9 bases, with 12 bases remaining between them. This CDR3 region has 12 residues.

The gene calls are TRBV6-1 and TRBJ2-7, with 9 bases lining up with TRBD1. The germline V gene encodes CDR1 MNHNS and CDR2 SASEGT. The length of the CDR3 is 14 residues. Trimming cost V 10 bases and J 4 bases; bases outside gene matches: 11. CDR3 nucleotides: TGTGCCACCAAGGAGGGGACAGGGATGTACGAGCAGTACTTC. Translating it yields CATKEGTGMYEQYF.

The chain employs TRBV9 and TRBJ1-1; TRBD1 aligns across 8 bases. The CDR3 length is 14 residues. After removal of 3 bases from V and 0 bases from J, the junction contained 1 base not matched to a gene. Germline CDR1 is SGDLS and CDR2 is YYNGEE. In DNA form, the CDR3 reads TGTGCCAGCAGCGCAGGGGGCCTGAACACTGAAGCTTTCTTT. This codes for CASSAGGLNTEAFF.

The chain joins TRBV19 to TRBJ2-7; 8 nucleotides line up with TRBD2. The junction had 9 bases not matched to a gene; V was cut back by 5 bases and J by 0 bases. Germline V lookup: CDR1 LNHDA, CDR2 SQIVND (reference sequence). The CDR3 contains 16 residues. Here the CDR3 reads CASSWVLAESSYEQYF. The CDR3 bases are TGTGCCAGTAGTTGGGTACTAGCGGAAAGCTCCTACGAGCAGTACTTC.

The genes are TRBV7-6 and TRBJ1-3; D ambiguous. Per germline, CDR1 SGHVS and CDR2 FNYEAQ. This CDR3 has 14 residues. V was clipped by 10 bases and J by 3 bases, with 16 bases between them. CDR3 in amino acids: CAISELGSGNTIYF. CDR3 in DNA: TGTGCCATTTCAGAGCTAGGGAGTGGAAACACCATATATTTT.

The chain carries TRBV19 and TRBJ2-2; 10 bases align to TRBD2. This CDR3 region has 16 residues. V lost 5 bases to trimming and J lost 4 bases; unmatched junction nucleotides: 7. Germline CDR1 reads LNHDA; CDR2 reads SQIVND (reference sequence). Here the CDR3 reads CASSPTSGTLTGELFF. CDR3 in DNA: TGTGCCAGTAGTCCCACTAGCGGGACCCTCACCGGGGAGCTGTTTTTT.

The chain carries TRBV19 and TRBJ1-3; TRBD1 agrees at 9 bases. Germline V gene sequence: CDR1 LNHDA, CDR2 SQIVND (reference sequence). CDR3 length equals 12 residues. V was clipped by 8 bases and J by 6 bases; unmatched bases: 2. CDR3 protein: CASGQGINTIYF. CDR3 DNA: TGTGCCAGTGGACAGGGGATAAACACCATATATTTT.

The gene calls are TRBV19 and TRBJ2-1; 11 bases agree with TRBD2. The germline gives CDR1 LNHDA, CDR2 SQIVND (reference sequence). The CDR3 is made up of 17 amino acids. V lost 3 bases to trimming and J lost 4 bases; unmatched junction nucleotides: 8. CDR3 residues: CASSIPLAGVEYNEQFF. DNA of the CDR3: TGTGCCAGTAGTATCCCACTAGCGGGAGTCGAATACAATGAGCAGTTCTTC.

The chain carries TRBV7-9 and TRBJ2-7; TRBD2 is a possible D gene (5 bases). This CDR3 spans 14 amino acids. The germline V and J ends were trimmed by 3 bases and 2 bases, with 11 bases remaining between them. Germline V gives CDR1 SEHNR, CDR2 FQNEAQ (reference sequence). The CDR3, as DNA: TGTGCCAGCAGCTTCGCGGTAGCGCCCTACGAGCAGTACTTC. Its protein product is CASSFAVAPYEQYF.

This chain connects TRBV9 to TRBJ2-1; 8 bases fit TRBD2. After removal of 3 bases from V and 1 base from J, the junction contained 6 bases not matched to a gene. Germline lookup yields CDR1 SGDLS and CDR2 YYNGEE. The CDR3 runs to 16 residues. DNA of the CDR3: TGTGCCAGCAGCGAACGGGGCGGGGGGTCCTACAATGAGCAGTTCTTC. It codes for CASSERGGGSYNEQFF.

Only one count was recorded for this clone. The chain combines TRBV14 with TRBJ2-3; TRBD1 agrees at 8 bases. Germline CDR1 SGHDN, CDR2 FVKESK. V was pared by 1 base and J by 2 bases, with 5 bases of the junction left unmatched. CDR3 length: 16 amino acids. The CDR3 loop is CASSQGRGLITDTQYF. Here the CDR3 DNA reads TGTGCCAGCAGCCAAGGCAGGGGGCTTATCACAGATACGCAGTATTTT.

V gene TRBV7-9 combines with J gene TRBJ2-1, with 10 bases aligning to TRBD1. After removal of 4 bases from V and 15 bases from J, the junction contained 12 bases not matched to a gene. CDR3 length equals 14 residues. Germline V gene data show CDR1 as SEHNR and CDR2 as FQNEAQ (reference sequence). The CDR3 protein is CASSSSPGTGASFF. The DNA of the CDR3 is TGTGCCAGCAGCTCAAGTCCCGGGACAGGGGCGTCGTTCTTC.

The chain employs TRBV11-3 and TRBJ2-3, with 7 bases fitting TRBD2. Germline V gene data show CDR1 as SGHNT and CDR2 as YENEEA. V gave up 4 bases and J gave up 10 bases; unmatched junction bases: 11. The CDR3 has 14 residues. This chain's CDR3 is CASSSSGGLDPQYF. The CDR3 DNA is TGTGCCAGCAGCTCATCGGGGGGTCTAGACCCGCAGTATTTT.

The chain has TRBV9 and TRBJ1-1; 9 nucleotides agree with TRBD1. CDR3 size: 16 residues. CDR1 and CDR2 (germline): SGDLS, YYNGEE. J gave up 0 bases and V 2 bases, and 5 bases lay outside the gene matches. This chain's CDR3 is CASSVSGTGMNTEAFF. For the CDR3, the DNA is TGTGCCAGCAGCGTCTCCGGGACAGGGATGAACACTGAAGCTTTCTTT. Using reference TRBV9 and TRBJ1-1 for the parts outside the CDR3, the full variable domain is DSGVTQTPKHLITATGQRVTLRCSPRSGDLSVYWYQQSLDQGLQFLIQYYNGEERAKGNILERFSAQQFPDLHSELNLSSLELGDSALYFCASSVSGTGMNTEAFFGQGTRLTVV.

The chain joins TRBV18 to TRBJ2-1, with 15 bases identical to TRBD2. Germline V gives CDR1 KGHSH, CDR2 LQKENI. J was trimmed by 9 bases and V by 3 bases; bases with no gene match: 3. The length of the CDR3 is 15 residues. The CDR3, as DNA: TGTGCCAGCTCACCCGGGACTAGCGGGAGGAGTGAGCAGTTCTTC. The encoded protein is CASSPGTSGRSEQFF.

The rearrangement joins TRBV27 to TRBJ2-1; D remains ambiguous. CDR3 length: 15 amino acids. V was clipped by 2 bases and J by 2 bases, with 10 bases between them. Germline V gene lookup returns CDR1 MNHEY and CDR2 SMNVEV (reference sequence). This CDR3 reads CASSLRRNAYNEQFF. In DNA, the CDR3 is TGTGCCAGCAGTTTACGCAGAAATGCCTACAATGAGCAGTTCTTC.